Each of the 11 T cell receptor beta chains below was sequenced from the same sample in a study of long-term antiretroviral therapy in people with HIV. Version v3.0 of the immunoSEQ assay was performed at survey level. Assay used: immunoSEQ multiplex PCR; TCRdb lists only in-frame clones, some missing. The sample lists about 14,000 clones, more than 60% occurring once. The sequencing used unsorted PBMCs, collected 1.3 years before starting antiretroviral therapy. These receptors came from a middle-aged man with HIV.

The CDR3 sequence: CASSSPGLGGTEAFF. In DNA form, the CDR3 reads TGTGCCAGCAGCTCGCCGGGACTTGGAGGCACTGAAGCTTTCTTT. The chain uses TRBV5-4 and TRBJ1-1, with D perhaps TRBD1 (5 bases). The CDR3 covers 15 residues. From germline, CDR1 is SGHNT and CDR2 YYREEE (reference sequence). V was trimmed by 3 bases and J by 4 bases, leaving 16 bases between them. Using reference TRBV5-4 and TRBJ1-1 for the parts outside the CDR3, the full variable domain is ETGVTQSPTHLIKTRGQQVTLRCSSQSGHNTVSWYQQALGQGPQFIFQYYREEENGRGNFPPRFSGLQFPNYSSELNVNALELDDSALYLCASSSPGLGGTEAFFGQGTRLTVV.

The gene calls are TRBV9 and TRBJ1-6; D is possibly TRBD1 (5 bases). The CDR3 loop spans 15 amino acids. Germline CDR1 and CDR2: SGDLS and YYNGEE. Trimming pared 0 bases from V and 6 bases from J, leaving 10 bases between. The CDR3 DNA follows: TGTGCCAGCAGCGTAGCTGAGGGGCTTAATTCACCCCTCCACTTT. Amino acids: CASSVAEGLNSPLHF.

Points on this clone: Other DNA sequences within the sample encode an identical CDR3. V and J are TRBV6-6 and TRBJ1-1; D call uncertain. Germline V CDR1 and CDR2: MNHNY, SVGAGI (reference sequence). Trimming removed 0 bases from V and 5 bases from J, with 10 bases in between. CDR3 length: 14 residues. DNA of the CDR3: TGTGCCAGCAGTTACTCGAGTGGGAGTACTGAAGCTTTCTTT. Residues: CASSYSSGSTEAFF.

The V call is TRBV29-1, the J call TRBJ2-5; a possible D gene is TRBD2 (5 bases). CDR3 length equals 12 residues. From germline, CDR1 is SQVTM and CDR2 ANQGSEA. V was clipped by 2 bases and J by 5 bases, with 9 bases between them. The CDR3 nucleotides are TGCAGCGTTGAAAGCGGTGGGGAGACCCAGTACTTC. Encoded protein: CSVESGGETQYF.

The chain links TRBV29-1 to TRBJ1-2; perhaps TRBD1 as D (5 bases). CDR1 is SQVTM, CDR2 ANQGSEA, per germline. This CDR3 comprises 10 residues. V lost 7 bases and J lost 6, with 9 bases in between. CDR3 amino acids: CSARGDGYTF. The CDR3 coding sequence is TGCAGCGCCCGGGGGGATGGCTACACCTTC.

The chain recombines TRBV6-6 with TRBJ1-1; D is unresolved. Germline V gene lookup returns CDR1 MNHNY and CDR2 SVGAGI (reference sequence). There are 12 residues in the CDR3. V lost 8 bases and J lost 3, with 10 bases in between. CDR3 loop: CASGRSDTEAFF. For the CDR3, the DNA is TGTGCCAGCGGGAGGTCCGACACTGAAGCTTTCTTT.

In its sample, this clone was seen a few times. V usage is TRBV2 and J usage is TRBJ1-5; 9 nucleotides agree with TRBD1. The CDR3 consists of 15 residues. Trimming at V came to 6 bases and at J to 6 bases, leaving 9 bases not matched to a gene. Germline CDR1 SNHLY, CDR2 FYNNEI. CDR3 sequence: CASRSTGGAGQPQHF. CDR3 DNA sequence: TGTGCCAGCAGGTCCACAGGGGGCGCGGGTCAGCCCCAGCATTTT.

By sample fraction, this clone is medium-sized (0.01 to 0.1%). The V gene is TRBV28, the J gene TRBJ2-7; TRBD2 agrees at 8 bases. The V segment lost 4 bases and the J segment 5 bases; nucleotides outside the gene matches: 4. Germline lookup yields CDR1 MDHEN and CDR2 SYDVKM. The CDR3 loop spans 13 amino acids. The CDR3 DNA reads as TGTGCCAGCAGTTGGTCGGGGGGGCACGAGCAGTACTTC. Translated: CASSWSGGHEQYF.

V usage is TRBV5-1 and J usage is TRBJ2-3; D gene ambiguous. The germline V gene encodes CDR1 SGHRS and CDR2 YFSETQ. Trimming shortened V by 0 bases and J by 2 bases, and 13 bases separated the two germline ends. This CDR3 has 16 residues. The CDR3 region has the DNA TGCGCCAGCAGCTTGGGGGTGTTTGGCGCCACAGATACGCAGTATTTT. Translation gives CASSLGVFGATDTQYF.

The V gene is TRBV7-9, the J gene TRBJ1-5; 9 nucleotides match TRBD1. V dropped 5 bases and J dropped 5; count of bases not matched to a gene: 7. The CDR3 totals 15 residues. Germline assignment: CDR1 SEHNR and CDR2 FQNEAQ (reference sequence). As DNA, the CDR3 is TGTGCCAGCAGCCTTACAGGGGGCTGGGATCAGCCCCAGCATTTT. Its translation: CASSLTGGWDQPQHF.

The chain recombines TRBV13 with TRBJ1-1, with D uncertain. This CDR3 contains 17 residues. Germline values: CDR1 PRHDT, CDR2 FYEKMQ (reference sequence). V lost 5 bases, J lost 5 bases, and 24 bases lay in between. The CDR3 loop reads CASSIAVRWSEETEAFF. The DNA for the CDR3 is TGTGCCAGCAGCATAGCCGTGAGGTGGAGCGAGGAGACTGAAGCTTTCTTT.